These T cell receptor beta chains were read from a single sample in a study of blood T cell repertoires in COVID-19. The repertoire was sequenced with immunoSEQ multiplex PCR; TCRdb's copy has only in-frame clones and lacks some. The table lists about 50,000 clones, approximately 90% of them singletons, with roughly 10% in the top ten. Input material: peripheral blood. The source of these receptors is a woman older than 75 with acute or convalescent COVID-19. Each CDR3 is given with its conserved first and last residue. Each record gives: clone size, D gene, V gene, J gene, CDR3 length, CDR3 protein, CDR3 DNA. A D gene is named only where the DNA matches it firmly. For some rows the clone size is stated as once, few or many, or as a class when expanded; others skip it.

>NA|NA|TRBV6-2/TRBV6-3|TRBJ1-2|13
CASSHRENYGYTF
TGTGCCAGCAGTCACAGGGAAAACTATGGCTACACCTTC
>NA|NA|TRBV10-1|TRBJ2-1|12
CASSDRGNEQFF
TGCGCCAGCAGTGATCGGGGAAATGAGCAGTTCTTC
>NA|TRBD2|TRBV9|TRBJ2-1|17
CASSVELAGDPYNEQFF
TGTGCCAGCAGCGTCGAGTTAGCGGGAGATCCCTACAATGAGCAGTTCTTC
>NA|NA|TRBV7-3|TRBJ2-1|14
CASSLRAGDNEQFF
TGTGCCAGCAGCTTAAGGGCCGGGGACAATGAGCAGTTCTTC
>NA|NA|TRBV5-1|TRBJ2-6|14
CASGTLAGANVLTF
TGCGCCAGCGGCACCCTAGCTGGGGCCAACGTCCTGACTTTC
>NA|NA|TRBV7-8|TRBJ1-5|14
CASRGTGVRQPQHF
TGTGCCAGCAGAGGGACTGGGGTACGGCAGCCCCAGCATTTT
>NA|NA|TRBV2|TRBJ1-2|12
CASSEPRPGYTF
TGTGCCAGCAGTGAACCCCGTCCCGGCTACACCTTC
>NA|NA|TRBV18|TRBJ1-5|14
CASSLQNSNQPQHF
TGTGCCAGCTCATTGCAGAATAGCAATCAGCCCCAGCATTTT
>NA|NA|TRBV5-1|TRBJ1-2|14
CASSLGETGADYTF
TGCGCCAGCAGCTTGGGGGAGACAGGAGCCGACTACACCTTC
>once|NA|TRBV6-2/TRBV6-3|TRBJ2-2|14
CASSYSYSTGELFF
TGTGCCAGCAGTTACTCGTATTCCACCGGGGAGCTGTTTTTT
>NA|TRBD1|TRBV14|TRBJ1-3|20
CASSSNRDRGWGLSGNTIYF
TGTGCCAGCAGTTCCAACCGGGACAGGGGATGGGGCCTCTCTGGAAACACCATATATTTT
>NA|TRBD1|TRBV9|TRBJ1-2|14
CASSQDRAAYGYTF
TGTGCCAGCAGCCAGGACAGGGCCGCCTATGGCTACACCTTC
>NA|TRBD1|TRBV19|TRBJ1-2|14
CASSIRGQNYGYTF
TGTGCCAGTAGTATACGGGGACAGAACTATGGCTACACCTTC
>once|TRBD2|TRBV15|TRBJ2-3|20
CATSSSGLAGGPAFRDTQYF
TGTGCCACCAGCAGTAGCGGACTAGCGGGAGGTCCCGCCTTCCGGGATACGCAGTATTTT
>few|TRBD1|TRBV2|TRBJ1-6|15
CASIRTGTYNSPLHF
TGTGCCAGCATTCGGACAGGGACTTATAATTCACCCCTCCACTTT
>NA|TRBD1|TRBV3-1/TRBV3-2|TRBJ1-1|13
CVSSRRTGLEAFF
TGTGTCAGCAGCCGCCGGACAGGACTTGAAGCTTTCTTT
>NA|NA|TRBV5-6|TRBJ1-2|13
CASSLEHRYGYTF
TGTGCCAGCAGCTTGGAACACCGCTATGGCTACACCTTC
>few|TRBD1|TRBV6-1|TRBJ2-7|18
CASSDKRLGQGFSYEQYF
TGTGCCAGCAGTGATAAACGGTTAGGACAGGGGTTCTCCTACGAGCAGTACTTC
>once|NA|TRBV28|TRBJ1-3|16
CASKSIRGPSGNTIYF
TGTGCCAGCAAGTCCATCAGGGGACCTTCTGGAAACACCATATATTTT
>NA|TRBD1|TRBV9|TRBJ2-7|17
CASSKGQGTNIAYEQYF
TGTGCCAGCAGCAAAGGACAGGGCACCAACATTGCCTACGAGCAGTACTTC
>NA|TRBD1|TRBV5-1|TRBJ2-7|14
CASSEGTGGDEQYF
TGCGCCAGCAGCGAGGGGACAGGGGGCGACGAGCAGTACTTC
>few|TRBD1|TRBV4-1|TRBJ1-2|16
CASSQPGTGRGYGYTF
TGCGCCAGCAGCCAACCAGGGACAGGACGGGGGTATGGCTACACCTTC
>NA|TRBD2|TRBV6-5|TRBJ2-3|15
CASGTSGSAVDTQYF
TGTGCCAGTGGGACTAGCGGGAGCGCCGTAGATACGCAGTATTTT
>NA|NA|TRBV7-9|TRBJ2-1|14
CASSSGEPYNEQFF
TGTGCCAGCAGCTCGGGAGAGCCTTACAATGAGCAGTTCTTC
>NA|TRBD1|TRBV7-9|TRBJ1-1|12
CASSYTGVEAFF
TGTGCCAGCAGCTACACAGGGGTTGAAGCTTTCTTT
>NA|TRBD1|TRBV9|TRBJ1-6|15
CASSVTGQFNSPLHF
TGTGCCAGCAGCGTAACGGGACAGTTTAATTCACCCCTCCACTTT
>NA|NA|TRBV12-5|TRBJ1-5|14
CASAPDFSNQPQHF
TGTGCTAGTGCTCCCGACTTTAGCAATCAGCCCCAGCATTTT
>once|NA|TRBV29-1|TRBJ1-1|13
CSVEIGSATEAFF
TGCAGCGTTGAAATAGGGAGTGCCACTGAAGCTTTCTTT
>NA|NA|TRBV6-2/TRBV6-3|TRBJ1-5|12
CASSYQGQPQHF
TGTGCCAGCAGTTACCAGGGACAGCCCCAGCATTTT
>NA|NA|TRBV6-6|TRBJ2-3|16
CASSQDYPPGLDTQYF
TGTGCCAGCAGTCAAGACTATCCCCCCGGTCTTGATACGCAGTATTTT
>NA|NA|TRBV7-3|TRBJ1-1|14
CASSSGHGNTEAFF
TGTGCCAGCAGCTCCGGACACGGGAACACTGAAGCTTTCTTT
>NA|NA|TRBV7-3|TRBJ2-3|13
CASSWGLGDTQYF
TGTGCCAGCAGCTGGGGCTTGGGAGATACGCAGTATTTT
>few|NA|TRBV6-6|TRBJ1-5|14
CASRAPDTNQPQHF
TGTGCCAGCAGAGCTCCCGACACAAATCAGCCCCAGCATTTT
>NA|NA|TRBV11-3|TRBJ1-1|14
CASSLGGRNTEAFF
TGTGCCAGCAGCTTAGGAGGGAGGAACACTGAAGCTTTCTTT
>NA|NA|TRBV28|TRBJ1-4|12
CVARGVNEKLFF
TGTGTCGCTCGGGGAGTTAATGAAAAACTGTTTTTT
>NA|NA|TRBV10-3|TRBJ2-4|15
CAISESAGERNIQYF
TGTGCCATCAGTGAGTCGGCCGGGGAGAGAAACATTCAGTACTTC
>once|NA|TRBV6-5|TRBJ1-6|16
CASSYADGARGSPLHF
TGTGCCAGCAGTTACGCCGACGGCGCCAGGGGCTCACCCCTCCACTTT
>NA|TRBD1|TRBV7-9|TRBJ1-2|14
CASSPGQGVYGYTF
TGTGCCAGCAGCCCGGGACAGGGTGTCTATGGCTACACCTTC
>NA|NA|TRBV5-4|TRBJ2-4|15
CASSFDREAQNIQYF
TGTGCCAGCAGCTTCGACAGGGAGGCTCAAAACATTCAGTACTTC
>NA|NA|TRBV30|TRBJ2-2|13
CAWRQGNTGELFF
TGTGCCTGGAGGCAGGGGAACACCGGGGAGCTGTTTTTT
>NA|NA|TRBV21-1|TRBJ2-1|17
CASSGPSGSGSYNEQFF
TGTGCCAGCAGCGGACCTAGCGGGAGTGGCTCCTACAATGAGCAGTTCTTC